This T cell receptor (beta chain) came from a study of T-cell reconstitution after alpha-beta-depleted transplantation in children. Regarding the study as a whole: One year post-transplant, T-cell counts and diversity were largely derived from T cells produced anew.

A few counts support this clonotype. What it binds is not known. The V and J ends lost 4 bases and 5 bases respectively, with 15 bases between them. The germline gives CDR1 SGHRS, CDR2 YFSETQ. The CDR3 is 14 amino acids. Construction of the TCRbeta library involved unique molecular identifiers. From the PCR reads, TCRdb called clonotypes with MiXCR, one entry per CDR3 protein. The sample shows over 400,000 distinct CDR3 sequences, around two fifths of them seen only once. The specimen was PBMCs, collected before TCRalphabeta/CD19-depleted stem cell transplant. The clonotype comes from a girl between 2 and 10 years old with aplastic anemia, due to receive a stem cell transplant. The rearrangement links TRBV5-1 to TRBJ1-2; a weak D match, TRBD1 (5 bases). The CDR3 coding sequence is TGCGCCAGCAGCAGACTCGGGGAGGGGTATGGCTACACCTTC. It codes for CASSRLGEGYGYTF.